The rows below give T cell receptor beta chains drawn from one sample of a study of blood T cell repertoires in COVID-19. Profiled with immunoSEQ multiplex PCR; TCRdb holds only in-frame clones, not every one. The sample includes around 620,000 clones, 85% to 90% of them seen just once. The sample taken for sequencing was peripheral blood. The receptors shown here come from a woman aged 18-29 years with acute or convalescent COVID-19. Both conserved end residues are part of each CDR3. Fields, in order: J gene, V gene, D gene, clone size, CDR3 DNA, CDR3 protein. The D gene is left open where the match is weak. Clone sizes are given selectively: once, few, many, or a class where the clone is expanded.

>TRBJ2-7|TRBV24-1|TRBD2|-
TGTGCCACCACTCCCTACGGGGGGGCCTCCTACGAGCAGTACTTC
CATTPYGGASYEQYF
>TRBJ1-2|TRBV10-3|-|-
TGTGCCACCAGTGCCCCCTTGGACAGAAATGCTCGTAACTATGGCTACACCTTC
CATSAPLDRNARNYGYTF
>TRBJ2-7|TRBV19|TRBD1|-
TGTGCCAGTAGTATCGGGACAGGCTACGAGCAGTACTTC
CASSIGTGYEQYF
>TRBJ1-4|TRBV6-2/TRBV6-3|-|-
TGTGCCAGCAGTCCAAGAGAGAAACTGTTTTTT
CASSPREKLFF
>TRBJ1-2|TRBV4-3|-|-
TGCGCCAGCAGCCAAGGTCGACAGGTAGAAGGCTACACCTTC
CASSQGRQVEGYTF
>TRBJ1-2|TRBV9|TRBD1|-
TGTGCCAGCAGCGTAGTCCCGGGACAGAAAAACTATGGCTACACCTTC
CASSVVPGQKNYGYTF
>TRBJ2-7|TRBV19|TRBD1|-
TGTGCCAGTAGTACCCGGACAGGGAGCTACGAGCAGTACTTC
CASSTRTGSYEQYF
>TRBJ1-2|TRBV5-6|TRBD1|-
TGTGCCAGCAATGACAGGGGGAATGGCTACACCTTC
CASNDRGNGYTF
>TRBJ1-5|TRBV27|TRBD1|-
TGTGCCAGCAGTTTCAAGGGGGCGAGGACCAGTAATCAGCCCCAGCATTTT
CASSFKGARTSNQPQHF
>TRBJ1-2|TRBV11-2|-|-
TGTGCCAGCAGCTTAGTGGAGGGGAGAAACTATGGCTACACCTTC
CASSLVEGRNYGYTF
>TRBJ2-7|TRBV2|TRBD1|-
TGTGCCAGCAGACAGGGGAACGAGCAGTACTTC
CASRQGNEQYF
>TRBJ1-2|TRBV2|-|-
TGTGCCAGCAGCAACAGGGATGGCTACACCTTC
CASSNRDGYTF
>TRBJ1-2|TRBV25-1|-|-
TGTGCCAGCAGTGGGGGATTGAGGGCTCCCTATGGCTACACCTTC
CASSGGLRAPYGYTF
>TRBJ2-1|TRBV11-2|-|-
TGTGCCGGGTGCTCGGAGGATGAGCAGTTCTTC
CAGCSEDEQFF
>TRBJ2-7|TRBV6-5|TRBD1|-
TGTGCCAGCACCCGGACAGGGGCGTACGAGCAGTACTTC
CASTRTGAYEQYF
>TRBJ1-2|TRBV4-1|TRBD1|-
TGCGCCAGCAGCCAAGAAGGAGGGGGCGCAGGCTACACCTTC
CASSQEGGGAGYTF
>TRBJ1-5|TRBV15|TRBD1|-
TGTGCCACCAGCAGGACAGGGAATCAGCCCCAGCATTTT
CATSRTGNQPQHF
>TRBJ2-3|TRBV2|-|-
TGTGCCAGCAGTGAAAGGGTTGGGACTTCAGATACGCAGTATTTT
CASSERVGTSDTQYF
>TRBJ1-1|TRBV19|-|-
TGTGCCAGTAGTATAGCAGGGCGCACTGAAGCTTTCTTT
CASSIAGRTEAFF
>TRBJ1-5|TRBV13|-|once
TGTGCCAGCAGCTTGCAGGGTAATCAGCCCCAGCATTTT
CASSLQGNQPQHF
>TRBJ1-1|TRBV6-1|TRBD1|-
TGTGCCAGCAGTGAAAGAGGACAGGGAATCACTGAAGCTTTCTTT
CASSERGQGITEAFF
>TRBJ1-1|TRBV6-5|TRBD1|-
TGTGCCAGCAGTCCCGGGACAGGGGTAGCTTTCTTT
CASSPGTGVAFF
>TRBJ2-1|TRBV4-3|-|once
TGCGCCAGCAGCCAAGATGGACAGAGCTCCTACAATGAGCAGTTCTTC
CASSQDGQSSYNEQFF
>TRBJ1-6|TRBV5-1|-|-
TGCGCCAGCAGCTTGGGTTTAGGGGAGGGTTCACCCCTCCACTTT
CASSLGLGEGSPLHF
>TRBJ1-2|TRBV9|-|-
TGTGCCAGCAGCACCCTGACAGAGAACTCTGACTATGGCTACACCTTC
CASSTLTENSDYGYTF
>TRBJ1-2|TRBV30|TRBD1|few
TGTGCCTGGAGCCGGGACAGCGTTAATGGCTACACCTTC
CAWSRDSVNGYTF
>TRBJ2-2|TRBV27|-|-
TGTGCCAGCAGTTTATCGGGGGGATGGGAGCTGTTTTTT
CASSLSGGWELFF
>TRBJ1-5|TRBV28|-|-
TGTGCCAGCAGTTTAGGGGGGTTGGGCAATCAGCCCCAGCATTTT
CASSLGGLGNQPQHF
>TRBJ1-2|TRBV9|TRBD1|-
TGTGCCAGCAGCGAGGGGACAGGGGGCGCTGGCTATGGCTACACCTTC
CASSEGTGGAGYGYTF